This TCR beta chain was documented in a study of cytomegalovirus exposure and HLA in healthy donors. In the case of this clone: Its antigen remains unidentified.

PCR amplification relied on 60 Vbeta primers (plus 13 Jbeta primers). Original processing notes: Tens of millions of unique TCR beta chains, roughly 11 million of them shared, were counted by a later analysis. Some clones are missing from TCRdb's copy, which holds only in-frame ones; the method was immunoSEQ multiplex PCR. V, J and clone size are those of that table, while D and trimming were read from the DNA. The table has about 190,000 clones, about 88% seen once. V lost 2 bases, J lost 7 bases, and 8 bases stayed unmatched. The CDR3 covers 14 residues. CDR1 and CDR2 from the germline V gene are SGDLS and YYNGEE. Study findings and constraints: Association with HLA alleles at 0.05 false discovery rate was found for 16,951 TCR beta sequences in a later analysis. Apart from CMV serostatus, no immune exposure information was available.

Nominally healthy donors provided the samples, though records likely missed some immune exposures. Sequencing used PBMCs. This receptor was taken from a woman aged 30 to 39 in good health and CMV-seronegative. The chain uses TRBV9 and TRBJ2-5, with 7 bases aligning to TRBD1. CDR3 sequence (DNA): TGTGCCAGCAGCGTCGGACAGGCCCCCGGGACCCAGTACTTC. Protein: CASSVGQAPGTQYF.